A single sample gave rise to the 6 T cell receptor beta chains below, sequenced in a study of T cells in localized non-small cell lung cancer. The method was immunoSEQ multiplex PCR; TCRdb's version includes in-frame clones alone and lacks a portion of them. This sample yields 25,000 to 30,000 clones, of which approximately 90% are seen a single time; roughly 27% belongs to the top ten. This material consisted of peripheral blood, taken before any cancer treatment. Receptor source: a female donor older than 55 with stage I lung adenocarcinoma.

CDR3 amino acids: CATSARTDNTDTQYF. CDR3 DNA: TGTGCCACCAGCGCCAGGACAGATAACACAGATACGCAGTATTTT. J is TRBJ2-3 and V is TRBV15, with TRBD1 as a possible D gene (6 bases). The germline V gene encodes CDR1 LNHNV and CDR2 YYDKDF (reference sequence). The germline V and J ends were trimmed by 5 bases and 2 bases, with 14 bases remaining between them. This CDR3 region has 15 residues. Filled out from reference TRBV15 and TRBJ2-3, the complete variable domain reads DAMVIQNPRYQVTQFGKPVTLSCSQTLNHNVMYWYQQKSSQAPKLLFHYYDKDFNNEADTPDNFQSRRPNTSFCFLDIRSPGLGDTAMYLCATSARTDNTDTQYFGPGTRLTVL.

The rearrangement uses TRBV27 and TRBJ1-1; D remains ambiguous. Trimming took 6 bases from V and 3 from J, leaving 17 bases between them. Germline V gene sequence: CDR1 MNHEY, CDR2 SMNVEV (reference sequence). This CDR3 region has 15 residues. CDR3 protein: CASRRGPLWDTEAFF. The CDR3 bases are TGTGCCAGCAGGAGAGGACCCCTTTGGGACACTGAAGCTTTCTTT.

V is TRBV29-1 and J is TRBJ1-1; D is possibly TRBD1 (5 bases). Germline V gene sequence: CDR1 SQVTM, CDR2 ANQGSEA. The CDR3 is 12 amino acids. V was trimmed by 4 bases and J by 6 bases, leaving 12 bases between them. CDR3 coding DNA: TGCAGCGTTGGTTCTCAGGGAGCTGAAGCTTTCTTT. Translation gives CSVGSQGAEAFF.

Here the CDR3 reads CASSRVRAGELFF. For the CDR3, the DNA is TGTGCCAGCAGCCGCGTTAGGGCCGGGGAGCTGTTTTTT. This chain connects TRBV28 to TRBJ2-2; no clear D gene. Between the trimmed V and J ends, which lost 6 bases and 6 bases, there was a span of 11 bases. Germline assignment: CDR1 MDHEN and CDR2 SYDVKM. The CDR3 contains 13 residues.

CDR3 DNA sequence: TGTGCCAGTACCAGTACAGGGCAGTACTACGAGCAGTACTTC. It encodes CASTSTGQYYEQYF. This chain joins TRBV28 and TRBJ2-7; D might be TRBD1 (6 bases). This CDR3 has 14 residues. Per germline, CDR1 MDHEN and CDR2 SYDVKM. V was clipped by 9 bases and J by 3 bases, with 18 bases between them.

The genes are TRBV13 and TRBJ2-7; D is ambiguous. Germline V gives CDR1 PRHDT, CDR2 FYEKMQ (reference sequence). The V and J ends lost 5 bases and 3 bases respectively, with 5 bases between them. This CDR3 has 11 residues. DNA of the CDR3: TGTGCCAGCAGCCTCTACTACGAGCAGTACTTC. Amino acid sequence: CASSLYYEQYF.